This record looks at one T cell receptor beta chain sequence and its context. Its target is not known. This specimen comes from a study of vaccination and CD4 T cells after COVID-19. Study context: With nine mild cases and one severe, convalescent patients were SARS-CoV-2 positive by nasal swab PCR.

Sequenced with the Oncomine TCR Beta short-read assay was DNA taken from cultured CD4+ T cells. TCRdb independently ran MiXCR on the PCR reads; one entry per CDR3 protein. The table lists over 11,000 distinct CDR3 sequences, more than 55% of them singletons, with roughly 19% in the top ten. V was pared by 6 bases and J by 1 base, with 3 bases of the junction left unmatched. Germline V gene data show CDR1 as SQVTM and CDR2 as ANQGSEA. CDR3 size: 13 residues. Treatment noted: approximately nine-day PBMC culture with coronavirus spike peptide pools or control peptides (ViraFEST assay). Sequencing was carried out using CD4+ T cells from blood, cultured in vitro. V and J are TRBV29-1 and TRBJ1-3; 7 bases are a match to TRBD1. This TCR came from a human donor who had recovered from COVID-19. CDR3 residues: CSVATGSGNTIYF. Here the CDR3 DNA reads TGCAGCGTCGCGACAGGGTCTGGAAACACCATATATTTT.